Listed below are T cell receptor beta chains from one sample, sequenced in a study of shared clonotypes between healthy human individuals. Some clones are missing from TCRdb's copy, which holds only in-frame ones; the method was immunoSEQ multiplex PCR. The sample shows about 680,000 clones, 55% to 85% of them seen only once. Input material: memory CD4+ T cells sorted from blood. These receptors all stem from a woman in her twenties or thirties in good health. Both conserved end residues are part of each CDR3. Each record gives: CDR3 DNA, CDR3 protein, D gene, clone size, J gene, V gene. D genes are given only for firm matches. A clone size is listed for some rows: how often the clone was seen (once, few, many), or a class if it is expanded.

CDR3nt: TGTGCCAGCAGCTTAGGTTACGGGACAATCTACGAGCAGTACTTC
CDR3aa: CASSLGYGTIYEQYF
d_gene: .
abundance: few
j_gene: TRBJ2-7
v_gene: TRBV11-2

CDR3nt: TGTGCCAGCAGTCCCCCTGGTGGCAGGACCTCCTACGAGCAGTACTTC
CDR3aa: CASSPPGGRTSYEQYF
d_gene: .
abundance: few
j_gene: TRBJ2-7
v_gene: TRBV28

CDR3nt: TGTGCCAGCAGTTACGCCAGGGGAGGGGGTGAGCAGTTCTTC
CDR3aa: CASSYARGGGEQFF
d_gene: .
abundance: .
j_gene: TRBJ2-1
v_gene: TRBV6-6

CDR3nt: TGTGCCAGCAGCCAAGGGACAGAAAACTATGGCTACACCTTC
CDR3aa: CASSQGTENYGYTF
d_gene: .
abundance: .
j_gene: TRBJ1-2
v_gene: TRBV4-2

CDR3nt: TGTGCCAGCAGTACGGATGAGACCCAGTACTTC
CDR3aa: CASSTDETQYF
d_gene: .
abundance: .
j_gene: TRBJ2-5
v_gene: TRBV2

CDR3nt: TGTGCCAGCAGATGGGGAGTGAACACTGAAGCTTTCTTT
CDR3aa: CASRWGVNTEAFF
d_gene: .
abundance: .
j_gene: TRBJ1-1
v_gene: TRBV6-1

CDR3nt: TGTGCCAGTAGATCCCGTCTAGCGGGAGTGAGCACAGATACGCAGTATTTT
CDR3aa: CASRSRLAGVSTDTQYF
d_gene: TRBD2
abundance: few
j_gene: TRBJ2-3
v_gene: TRBV19

CDR3nt: TGCGCCAGCAACCAGCCAACTAGCGGCACAGATACGCAGTATTTT
CDR3aa: CASNQPTSGTDTQYF
d_gene: TRBD2
abundance: .
j_gene: TRBJ2-3
v_gene: TRBV4-1

CDR3nt: TGTGCCAGCAGCCGAAGCGGGGCTTCCAACGAGCAGTACTTC
CDR3aa: CASSRSGASNEQYF
d_gene: TRBD2
abundance: few
j_gene: TRBJ2-7
v_gene: TRBV28

CDR3nt: TGTGCCAGCAGCCCCGTGAAAGTGGGACAGGGGACCTCTGGGGCCAACGTCCTGACTTTC
CDR3aa: CASSPVKVGQGTSGANVLTF
d_gene: TRBD1
abundance: .
j_gene: TRBJ2-6
v_gene: TRBV13

CDR3nt: TGCGCCAGCGGGACACAGGGGACGGGAACTGAAGCTTTCTTT
CDR3aa: CASGTQGTGTEAFF
d_gene: TRBD1
abundance: .
j_gene: TRBJ1-1
v_gene: TRBV10-2

CDR3nt: TGTGCCAGCAGTTTATTGGCAGGGAACGATGGCTACACCTTC
CDR3aa: CASSLLAGNDGYTF
d_gene: .
abundance: .
j_gene: TRBJ1-2
v_gene: TRBV28

CDR3nt: TGTGCCAGCAGCTCGGCAGGAAAGCGACGACAGGGGAAGTACTTC
CDR3aa: CASSSAGKRRQGKYF
d_gene: TRBD1
abundance: .
j_gene: TRBJ2-4
v_gene: TRBV11-2

CDR3nt: TGCGCCAGCAGCTTAGGACTAGCGGGTCTGAGAGGTGGTGAGCAGTTCTTC
CDR3aa: CASSLGLAGLRGGEQFF
d_gene: TRBD2
abundance: .
j_gene: TRBJ2-1
v_gene: TRBV5-1

CDR3nt: TGTGCCAGCAGAGCCGGACTAGCGGGAGCTGCGCAGTACTTC
CDR3aa: CASRAGLAGAAQYF
d_gene: TRBD2
abundance: once
j_gene: TRBJ2-7
v_gene: TRBV2

CDR3nt: TGTGCCATCACTCTGGGACCAAGCTCCTACGAGCAGTACTTC
CDR3aa: CAITLGPSSYEQYF
d_gene: .
abundance: .
j_gene: TRBJ2-7
v_gene: TRBV10-3

CDR3nt: TGCGCCAGCAGTGAGGTATCAGGGGTGCGAGGCACCGGGGAGCTGTTTTTT
CDR3aa: CASSEVSGVRGTGELFF
d_gene: .
abundance: few
j_gene: TRBJ2-2
v_gene: TRBV10-1

CDR3nt: TGTGCCAGCAGTGAAGAACTAGGGACAGTCTACGAGCAGTACTTC
CDR3aa: CASSEELGTVYEQYF
d_gene: TRBD1
abundance: once
j_gene: TRBJ2-7
v_gene: TRBV2

CDR3nt: TGTGCCAGCACCGTCCTTACTGGGAGGGTGTACGAGCAGTACTTC
CDR3aa: CASTVLTGRVYEQYF
d_gene: TRBD2
abundance: few
j_gene: TRBJ2-7
v_gene: TRBV6-5

CDR3nt: TGTGCCAGCAGCTCAAAAGGGACTAGCCTGGACAATGAGCAGTTCTTC
CDR3aa: CASSSKGTSLDNEQFF
d_gene: TRBD2
abundance: few
j_gene: TRBJ2-1
v_gene: TRBV11-2

CDR3nt: TGCAGCGTTGCGGTCAAGTCTAACTATGGCTACACCTTC
CDR3aa: CSVAVKSNYGYTF
d_gene: .
abundance: .
j_gene: TRBJ1-2
v_gene: TRBV29-1

CDR3nt: TGCAGCGTTGACGGGACAGGTACCTACGAGCAGTACTTC
CDR3aa: CSVDGTGTYEQYF
d_gene: TRBD1
abundance: .
j_gene: TRBJ2-7
v_gene: TRBV29-1

CDR3nt: TGTGCCAGCAGCTTATTCGATCCGGGACTAACCTACAATGAGCAGTTCTTC
CDR3aa: CASSLFDPGLTYNEQFF
d_gene: TRBD2
abundance: .
j_gene: TRBJ2-1
v_gene: TRBV7-9

CDR3nt: TGTGCCAGCAGCCGAACTAGGTTTGGCGAGCAGTACTTC
CDR3aa: CASSRTRFGEQYF
d_gene: .
abundance: .
j_gene: TRBJ2-7
v_gene: TRBV11-2

CDR3nt: TGTGCCAGCAACATAGCGGAACAAGAGACCCAGTACTTC
CDR3aa: CASNIAEQETQYF
d_gene: .
abundance: .
j_gene: TRBJ2-5
v_gene: TRBV7-9

CDR3nt: TGTGCCAGCAGCCAACCCCCCGGACTAGCGGGAACCGGGGAGCTGTTTTTT
CDR3aa: CASSQPPGLAGTGELFF
d_gene: TRBD2
abundance: .
j_gene: TRBJ2-2
v_gene: TRBV4-2